This T cell receptor beta chain was identified during a study of T cells in Graves' hyperthyroidism and ophthalmopathy. Regions amplified from RNA transcripts were the TCR beta CDR3 regions. The HTBI primer set was used in a first-round RT-PCR of the TCR CDR3. TCRdb itself ran the multiplex PCR reads through MiXCR, one entry per CDR3 protein. The data show approximately 420,000 distinct CDR3 sequences, about an eighth seen once. Findings and caveats of the study: A model of 13 V-J features distinguished ophthalmopathy from stable hyperthyroidism.

Graves' hyperthyroidism was deemed stable absent ophthalmopathy progression within 18 months. PBMCs were obtained from over 8.5 ml fresh peripheral blood. CDR3 length equals 13 residues. V lost 3 bases and J 7 bases, leaving 9 bases between the germline ends. This clonotype showed up many times. Its antigen is currently unknown. Sequencing was performed on blood. The TCR originated in a woman under 30 with Graves' hyperthyroidism. This sequence joins TRBV12-3 or TRBV12-4 and TRBJ1-4, with unresolved D. The CDR3: CASSLGLAEKLFF. DNA for the CDR3: TGTGCCAGCAGTTTGGGCCTCGCTGAAAAACTGTTTTTT.